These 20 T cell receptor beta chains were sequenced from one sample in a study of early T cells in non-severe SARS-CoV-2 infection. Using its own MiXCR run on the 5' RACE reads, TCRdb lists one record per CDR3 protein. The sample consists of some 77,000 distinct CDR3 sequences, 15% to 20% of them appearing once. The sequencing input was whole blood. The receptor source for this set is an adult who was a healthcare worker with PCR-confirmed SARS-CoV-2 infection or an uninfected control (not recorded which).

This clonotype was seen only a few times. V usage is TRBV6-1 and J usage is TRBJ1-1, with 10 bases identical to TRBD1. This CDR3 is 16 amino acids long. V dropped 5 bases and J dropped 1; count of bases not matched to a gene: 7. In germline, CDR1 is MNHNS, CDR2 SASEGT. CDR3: CASSSGQGQTNTEAFF. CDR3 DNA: TGTGCCAGCAGTTCGGGACAGGGGCAAACGAACACTGAAGCTTTCTTT.

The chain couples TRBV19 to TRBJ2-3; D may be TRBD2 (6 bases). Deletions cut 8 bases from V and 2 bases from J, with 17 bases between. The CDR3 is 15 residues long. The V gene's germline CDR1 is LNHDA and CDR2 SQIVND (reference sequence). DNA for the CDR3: TGTGCCAGTGGAGTGGTCGGGACTCACACAGATACGCAGTATTTT. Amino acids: CASGVVGTHTDTQYF.

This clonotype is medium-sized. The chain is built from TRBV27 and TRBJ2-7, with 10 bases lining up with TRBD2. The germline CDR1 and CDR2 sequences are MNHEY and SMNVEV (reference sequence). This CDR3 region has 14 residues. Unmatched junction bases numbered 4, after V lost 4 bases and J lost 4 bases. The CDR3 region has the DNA TGTGCCAGCAGTTCCAGACTAGCGGGTTACGAGCAGTACTTC. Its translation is CASSSRLAGYEQYF.

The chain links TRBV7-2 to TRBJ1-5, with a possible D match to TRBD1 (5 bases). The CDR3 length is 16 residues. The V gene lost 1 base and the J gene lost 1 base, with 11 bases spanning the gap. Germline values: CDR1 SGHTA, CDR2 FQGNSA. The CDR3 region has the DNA TGTGCCAGCAGCTTAGTCGCAGGGCAAAGCAATCAGCCCCAGCATTTT. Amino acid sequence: CASSLVAGQSNQPQHF.

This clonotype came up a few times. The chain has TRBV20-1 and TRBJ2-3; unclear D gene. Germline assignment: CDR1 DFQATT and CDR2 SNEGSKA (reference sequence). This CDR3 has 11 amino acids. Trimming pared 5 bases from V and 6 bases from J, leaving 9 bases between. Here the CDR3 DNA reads TGCAGTGCTTCACCCGGGGATACGCAGTATTTT. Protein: CSASPGDTQYF.

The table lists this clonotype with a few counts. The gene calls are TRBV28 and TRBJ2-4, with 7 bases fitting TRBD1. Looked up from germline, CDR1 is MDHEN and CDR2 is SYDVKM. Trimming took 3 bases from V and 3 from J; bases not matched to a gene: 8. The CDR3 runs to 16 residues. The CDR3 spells CASSLNRGIVKNIQYF. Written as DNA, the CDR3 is TGTGCCAGCAGTTTGAACAGGGGTATTGTCAAAAACATTCAGTACTTC.

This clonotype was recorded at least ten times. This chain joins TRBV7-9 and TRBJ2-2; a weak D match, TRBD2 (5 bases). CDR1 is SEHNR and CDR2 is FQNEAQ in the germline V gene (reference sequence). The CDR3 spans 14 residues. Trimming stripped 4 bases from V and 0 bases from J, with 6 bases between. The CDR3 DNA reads TGTGCCAGCAGCTCGGACTCGAACACCGGGGAGCTGTTTTTT. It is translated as CASSSDSNTGELFF.

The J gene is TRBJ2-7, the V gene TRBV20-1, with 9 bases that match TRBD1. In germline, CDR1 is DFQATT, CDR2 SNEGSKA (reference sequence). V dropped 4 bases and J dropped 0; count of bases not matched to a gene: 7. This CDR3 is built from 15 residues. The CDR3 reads CSATSLDRGSYEQYF. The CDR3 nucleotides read TGCAGTGCTACCTCTTTGGACAGGGGCTCCTACGAGCAGTACTTC.

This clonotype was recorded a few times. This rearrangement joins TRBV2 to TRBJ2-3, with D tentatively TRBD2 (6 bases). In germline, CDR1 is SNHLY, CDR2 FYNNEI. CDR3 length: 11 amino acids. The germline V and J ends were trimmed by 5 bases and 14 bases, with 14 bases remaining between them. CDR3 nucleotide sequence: TGTGCCAGCAGTTTTCCCGGGAGCACGTATTTT. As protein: CASSFPGSTYF.

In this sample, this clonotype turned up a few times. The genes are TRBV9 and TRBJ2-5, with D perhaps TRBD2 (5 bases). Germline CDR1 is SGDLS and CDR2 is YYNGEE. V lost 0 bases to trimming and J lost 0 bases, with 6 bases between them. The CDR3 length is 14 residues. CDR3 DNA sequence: TGTGCCAGCAGCGTAGGGGGAGACCAAGAGACCCAGTACTTC. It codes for CASSVGGDQETQYF.

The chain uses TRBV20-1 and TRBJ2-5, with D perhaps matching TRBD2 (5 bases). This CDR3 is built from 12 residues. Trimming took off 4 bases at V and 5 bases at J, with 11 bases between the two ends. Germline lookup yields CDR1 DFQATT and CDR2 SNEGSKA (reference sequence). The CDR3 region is CSAKGLLETQYF. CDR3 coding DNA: TGCAGTGCTAAAGGACTTCTGGAGACCCAGTACTTC.

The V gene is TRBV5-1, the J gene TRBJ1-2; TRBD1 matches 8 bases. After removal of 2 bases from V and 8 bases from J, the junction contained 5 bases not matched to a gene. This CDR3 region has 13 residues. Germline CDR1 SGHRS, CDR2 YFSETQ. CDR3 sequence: CASSFGQGNGYTF. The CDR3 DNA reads TGCGCCAGCAGCTTTGGACAGGGTAACGGCTACACCTTC.

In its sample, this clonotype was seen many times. This CDR3 reads CAWSTLAQAKNIQYF. The CDR3 region has the DNA TGTGCCTGGAGTACATTAGCACAGGCCAAAAACATTCAGTACTTC. The V call is TRBV30, the J call TRBJ2-4, with D hard to call. The CDR3 spans 15 residues. Trimming left V 2 bases short and J 1 base short, with 12 bases between. Germline-derived CDR1 and CDR2 are GTSNPN and SVGIG (reference sequence).

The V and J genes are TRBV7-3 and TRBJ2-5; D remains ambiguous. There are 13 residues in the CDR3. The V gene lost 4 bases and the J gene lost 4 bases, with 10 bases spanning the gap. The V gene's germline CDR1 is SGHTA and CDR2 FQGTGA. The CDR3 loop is CASSSTPRETQYF. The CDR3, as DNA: TGTGCCAGCAGCTCAACCCCCCGAGAGACCCAGTACTTC.

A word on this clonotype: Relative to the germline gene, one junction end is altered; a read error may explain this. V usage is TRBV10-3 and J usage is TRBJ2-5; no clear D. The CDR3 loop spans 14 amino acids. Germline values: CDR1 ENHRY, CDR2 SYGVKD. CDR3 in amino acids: CAISESMDGGRPGF. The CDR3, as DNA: TGTGCCATCAGTGAGTCAATGGATGGCGGACGACCGGGTTTC.

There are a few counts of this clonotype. The CDR3, as DNA: TGTGCCAGCAGTCCTCGGGACCGCGGCAGCTACGAGCAGTACTTC. This gives the protein CASSPRDRGSYEQYF. The chain carries TRBV12-3 or TRBV12-4 and TRBJ2-7, with D perhaps being TRBD1 or TRBD2 (5 bases each). This CDR3 comprises 15 residues. V gave up 5 bases and J gave up 3 bases, with 17 bases separating them.

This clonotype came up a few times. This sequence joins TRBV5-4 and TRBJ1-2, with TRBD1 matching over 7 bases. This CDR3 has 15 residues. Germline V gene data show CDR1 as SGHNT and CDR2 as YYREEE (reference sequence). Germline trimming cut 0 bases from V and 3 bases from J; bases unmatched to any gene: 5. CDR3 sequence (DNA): TGTGCCAGCAGCTTGGAGACAGGGAGACACTATGGCTACACCTTC. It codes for CASSLETGRHYGYTF.

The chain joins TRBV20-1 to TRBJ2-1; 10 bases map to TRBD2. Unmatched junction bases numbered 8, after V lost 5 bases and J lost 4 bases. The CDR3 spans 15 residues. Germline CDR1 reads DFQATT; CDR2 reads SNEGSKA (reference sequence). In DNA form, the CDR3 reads TGCAGTGCTCCCACCGGACTAGCGGTATACAATGAGCAGTTCTTC. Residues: CSAPTGLAVYNEQFF.

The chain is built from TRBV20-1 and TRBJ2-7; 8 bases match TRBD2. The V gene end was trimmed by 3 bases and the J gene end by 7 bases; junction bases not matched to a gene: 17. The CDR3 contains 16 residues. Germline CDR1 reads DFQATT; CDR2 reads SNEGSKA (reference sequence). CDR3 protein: CSASLGASGSPGEQYF. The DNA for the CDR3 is TGCAGTGCTAGTCTTGGTGCTAGCGGGTCCCCGGGGGAGCAGTACTTC.

The CDR3 reads CASSILGTSGFTDTQYF. As DNA, the CDR3 is TGTGCCAGTAGTATCCTCGGGACTAGCGGATTCACAGATACGCAGTATTTT. The J gene is TRBJ2-3, the V gene TRBV19; 11 nucleotides align to TRBD2. This CDR3 region has 17 residues. Germline lookup yields CDR1 LNHDA and CDR2 SQIVND (reference sequence). The V gene end was trimmed by 3 bases and the J gene end by 2 bases; junction bases not matched to a gene: 7. Variable domain in full (rest from reference TRBV19 and TRBJ2-3): DGGITQSPKYLFRKEGQNVTLSCEQNLNHDAMYWYRQDPGQGLRLIYYSQIVNDFQKGDIAEGYSVSREKKESFPLTVTSAQKNPTAFYLCASSILGTSGFTDTQYFGPGTRLTVL.